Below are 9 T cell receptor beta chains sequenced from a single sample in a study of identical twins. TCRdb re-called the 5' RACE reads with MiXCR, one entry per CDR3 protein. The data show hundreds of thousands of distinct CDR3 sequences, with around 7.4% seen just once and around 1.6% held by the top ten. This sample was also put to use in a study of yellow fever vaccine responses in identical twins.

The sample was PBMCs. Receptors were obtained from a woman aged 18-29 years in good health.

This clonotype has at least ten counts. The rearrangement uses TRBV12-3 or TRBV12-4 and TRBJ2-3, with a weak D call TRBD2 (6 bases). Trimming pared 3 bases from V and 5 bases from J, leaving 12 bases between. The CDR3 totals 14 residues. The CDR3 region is CASSFSVGGDTQYF. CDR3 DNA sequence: TGTGCCAGCAGTTTCTCGGTGGGGGGAGATACGCAGTATTTT.

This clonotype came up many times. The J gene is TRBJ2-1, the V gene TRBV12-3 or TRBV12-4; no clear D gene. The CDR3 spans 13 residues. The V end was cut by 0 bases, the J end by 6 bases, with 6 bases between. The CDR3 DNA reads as TGTGCCAGCAGTTTAGCGAGTGTCAATGAGCAGTTCTTC. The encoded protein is CASSLASVNEQFF.

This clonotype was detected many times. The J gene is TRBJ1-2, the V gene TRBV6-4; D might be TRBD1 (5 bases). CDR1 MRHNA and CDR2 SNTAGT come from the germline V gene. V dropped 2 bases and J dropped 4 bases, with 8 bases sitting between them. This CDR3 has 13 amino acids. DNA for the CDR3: TGTGCCAGCAGTGACGGGACTCCCTATGGCTACACCTTC. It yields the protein CASSDGTPYGYTF.

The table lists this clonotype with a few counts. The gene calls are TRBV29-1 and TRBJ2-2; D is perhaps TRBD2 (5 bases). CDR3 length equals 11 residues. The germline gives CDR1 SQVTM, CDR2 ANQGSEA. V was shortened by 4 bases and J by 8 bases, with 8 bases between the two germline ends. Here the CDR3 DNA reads TGCAGCGTTGGAGGGCGGGGGGAGCTGTTTTTT. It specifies CSVGGRGELFF.

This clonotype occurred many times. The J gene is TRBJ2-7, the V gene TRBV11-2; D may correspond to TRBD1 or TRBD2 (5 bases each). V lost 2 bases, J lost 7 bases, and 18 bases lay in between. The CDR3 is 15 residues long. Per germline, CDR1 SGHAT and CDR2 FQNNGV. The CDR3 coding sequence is TGTGCCAGCAGCTTACTTTTTGGGGGAATGGAAGAGCAGTACGTC. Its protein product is CASSLLFGGMEEQYV.

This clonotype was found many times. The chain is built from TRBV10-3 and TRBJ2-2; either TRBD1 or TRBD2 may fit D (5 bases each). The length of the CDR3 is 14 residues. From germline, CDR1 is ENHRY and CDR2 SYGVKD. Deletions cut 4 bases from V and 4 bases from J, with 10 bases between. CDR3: CAISGEGTTGELFF. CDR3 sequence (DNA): TGTGCCATCAGTGGTGAAGGGACCACCGGGGAGCTGTTTTTT.

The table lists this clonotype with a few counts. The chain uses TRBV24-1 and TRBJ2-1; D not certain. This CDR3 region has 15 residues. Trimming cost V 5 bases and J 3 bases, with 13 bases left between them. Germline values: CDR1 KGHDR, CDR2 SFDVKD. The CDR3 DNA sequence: TGTGCCACCAGTGTGAACAGCGCTTACTACAATGAGCAGTTCTTC. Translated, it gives CATSVNSAYYNEQFF.

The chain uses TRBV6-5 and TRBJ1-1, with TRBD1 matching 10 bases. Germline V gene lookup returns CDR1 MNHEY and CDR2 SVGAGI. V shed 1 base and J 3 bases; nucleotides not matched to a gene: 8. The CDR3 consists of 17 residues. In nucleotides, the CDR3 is TGTGCCAGCAGTTACTGGGACAGGGGTCCCGAACACACTGAAGCTTTCTTT. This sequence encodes CASSYWDRGPEHTEAFF.

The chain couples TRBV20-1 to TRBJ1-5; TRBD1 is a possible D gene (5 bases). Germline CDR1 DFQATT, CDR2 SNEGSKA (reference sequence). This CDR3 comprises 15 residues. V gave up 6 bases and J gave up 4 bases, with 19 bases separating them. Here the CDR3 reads CSAIRAIGGNQPQHF. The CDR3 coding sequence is TGCAGTGCCATCAGGGCCATTGGCGGGAATCAGCCCCAGCATTTT.